What follows are 13 T cell receptor beta chains derived from one specimen sequenced in a study of control samples from healthy donors and cancer patients. The repertoire was sequenced with immunoSEQ multiplex PCR; TCRdb's copy has only in-frame clones and lacks some. The table records about 140,000 clones, about 89% of them present only once. The specimen sequenced was blood. The source of these receptors is a young man in good health.

This clone has just a few counts. The chain combines TRBV19 with TRBJ1-6, with a tentative D call TRBD1 (6 bases). Deletions cut 5 bases from V and 0 bases from J, with 11 bases between. Germline V gene sequence: CDR1 LNHDA, CDR2 SQIVND (reference sequence). The CDR3 spans 16 residues. Written as DNA, the CDR3 is TGTGCCAGTAGTGCGACAGGTTACTCCTATAATTCACCCCTCCACTTT. Residues: CASSATGYSYNSPLHF.

The rearrangement joins TRBV5-4 to TRBJ1-3; no clear D. V lost 0 bases and J 7 bases, leaving 11 bases between the germline ends. Per the germline V gene, CDR1 is SGHNT and CDR2 is YYREEE (reference sequence). CDR3 size: 14 residues. The CDR3 DNA is TGTGCCAGCAGCTTGGGAGGTCTTCGGAACACCATATATTTT. This codes for CASSLGGLRNTIYF.

The CDR3, as DNA: TGTGCCAGCAGCTCCCGGCGGGGACTCCACACAGATACGCAGTATTTT. Protein sequence: CASSSRRGLHTDTQYF. The V and J genes are TRBV7-2 and TRBJ2-3; tentatively, D is TRBD2 (6 bases). V was shortened by 4 bases and J by 2 bases, with 16 bases between the two germline ends. Germline CDR1 SGHTA, CDR2 FQGNSA. CDR3 length: 16 amino acids.

The genes are TRBV7-6 and TRBJ2-1, with D unresolved. This CDR3 is built from 15 residues. V was shortened by 5 bases and J by 0 bases, with 11 bases between the two germline ends. The germline V gene has CDR1 SGHVS and CDR2 FNYEAQ. CDR3 in amino acids: CASSQTRDSYNEQFF. In nucleotides, the CDR3 is TGTGCCAGCAGCCAAACAAGGGACTCCTACAATGAGCAGTTCTTC.

V usage is TRBV7-9 and J usage is TRBJ1-2; D possibly corresponds to TRBD1 (5 bases). Trimming removed 3 bases from V and 8 bases from J, with 13 bases in between. The CDR3 is 13 residues long. Germline CDR1 and CDR2: SEHNR and FQNEAQ (reference sequence). The CDR3 DNA reads as TGTGCCAGCAGCTTGGGGGACCTCGGGGGCTACACCTTC. Its translation: CASSLGDLGGYTF.

The rearrangement uses TRBV6-5 and TRBJ1-2; 8 bases map to TRBD1. Germline lookup yields CDR1 MNHEY and CDR2 SVGAGI. V was clipped by 9 bases and J by 1 base; unmatched bases: 7. There are 14 residues in the CDR3. The CDR3 nucleotides are TGTGCCAGGGACAGGGAGGTTTTTAACTATGGCTACACCTTC. Its protein is CARDREVFNYGYTF.

The chain recombines TRBV6-1 with TRBJ1-2; D possibly corresponds to TRBD1 (5 bases). Trimming stripped 0 bases from V and 4 bases from J, with 15 bases between. Germline assignment: CDR1 MNHNS and CDR2 SASEGT. The CDR3 has 16 residues. The CDR3 here is CASSEAGGGAGYGYTF. The CDR3 DNA is TGTGCCAGCAGTGAAGCGGGGGGAGGGGCGGGCTATGGCTACACCTTC.

The V and J genes are TRBV7-9 and TRBJ1-5, with D perhaps TRBD1 (6 bases). The germline gives CDR1 SEHNR, CDR2 FQNEAQ (reference sequence). There are 15 residues in the CDR3. V lost 5 bases, J lost 7 bases, and 18 bases lay in between. This CDR3 is CASSLGQGQAQPQHF. DNA for the CDR3: TGTGCCAGCAGCCTTGGGCAGGGGCAGGCGCAGCCCCAGCATTTT.

The V and J genes are TRBV6-2 or TRBV6-3 and TRBJ1-3, with D unresolved. Per germline, CDR1 MNHEY and CDR2 SVGEGT. The CDR3 is made up of 14 amino acids. V was cut by 4 bases and J by 0 bases, with 7 bases left in between. The CDR3 reads CASSLAISGNTIYF. CDR3 nucleotides: TGTGCCAGCAGTTTAGCGATCTCTGGAAACACCATATATTTT.

V and J are TRBV29-1 and TRBJ2-5, with D unclear. CDR3 length: 12 amino acids. The V and J ends lost 5 bases and 5 bases respectively, with 12 bases between them. In germline, CDR1 is SQVTM, CDR2 ANQGSEA. The CDR3 coding sequence is TGCAGCGTTACTGACTTTGGGGAGACCCAGTACTTC. This gives the protein CSVTDFGETQYF. Using reference TRBV29-1 and TRBJ2-5 for the parts outside the CDR3, the full variable domain is SAVISQKPSRDICQRGTSLTIQCQVDSQVTMMFWYRQQPGQSLTLIATANQGSEATYESGFVIDKFPISRPNLTFSTLTVSNMSPEDSSIYLCSVTDFGETQYFGPGTRLLVL.

This chain links TRBV5-1 with TRBJ2-5; 7 bases align to TRBD1. The V gene end was trimmed by 4 bases and the J gene end by 2 bases; junction bases not matched to a gene: 8. This CDR3 region has 15 residues. CDR1 is SGHRS, CDR2 YFSETQ, per germline. CDR3 loop: CASSPDRVGQETQYF. The CDR3 DNA sequence: TGCGCCAGCAGCCCTGACAGGGTGGGGCAAGAGACCCAGTACTTC.

The V and J genes are TRBV2 and TRBJ2-2; 8 bases agree with TRBD1. This CDR3 region has 16 residues. Germline assignment: CDR1 SNHLY and CDR2 FYNNEI. J was trimmed by 5 bases and V by 3 bases; bases with no gene match: 8. The CDR3 DNA reads TGTGCCAGCAGTGACCAGGGGGCGCCTGGGACCGGGGAGCTGTTTTTT. This codes for CASSDQGAPGTGELFF.

The J gene is TRBJ2-1, the V gene TRBV7-2, with D tentatively TRBD1 (5 bases). Germline CDR1 reads SGHTA; CDR2 reads FQGNSA. CDR3 length equals 15 residues. V lost 5 bases and J 7 bases, leaving 18 bases between the germline ends. The CDR3 region is CASSPDNGWSNEQFF. The CDR3 DNA reads as TGTGCCAGCAGCCCGGACAACGGATGGAGTAATGAGCAGTTCTTC.